This TCR beta chain was observed in a study of cytomegalovirus exposure and HLA in healthy donors (dated by TCRdb to about 2017). Turning to the overall study: In an earlier analysis of 587 of the donors, around 300 Gb of sequence data and 90 million to 120 million unique TCR beta sequences from about 190 million T cells were reported. All discovery cohort repertoires had been generated using a single sequencing platform. Among the roughly 430 genotyped donors, around 81% belonged to the genetic ancestry cluster associated with self-reported Caucasian donors. The T cell repertoires of under 750 subjects were profiled by immunosequencing and related to cytomegalovirus serostatus. Among around 400 genotyped donors of the cohort, an average of around 220,000 unique TCR beta nucleotide sequences was sequenced per donor, of which roughly 17% were non-productive. HLA typing covered class I and class II loci at four-digit resolution. Rather than using new phenotypic data, the later analysis identified candidate immune exposures from TCR beta sequences and from how often those sequences occurred across donors. In addition to the first cohort of around 670 subjects, a separate validation cohort of 120 different subjects was used. A few DR-DQ haplotypes were treated as single units for association and clustering because of strong linkage in the cohort. The study was designed to test whether signatures of past pathogen exposure could be identified by cataloging public T cell receptors. To predict cytomegalovirus infection status, the study combined high-throughput TCR immunosequencing, statistical association of individual TCRs with disease status, and machine learning. Around 330 gigabases of sequencing data and around 85 million unique TCR sequences made up an early release that covered 640 HLA-typed donors. A later analysis re-examined previously published TCR beta repertoires from just over 650 donors and added high-resolution HLA genotyping to investigate patterns of TCR occurrence. To decide whether each TCR beta V gene segment behaved as functional or pseudogenic, an earlier analysis of fewer than 750 of the donors relied on high-throughput TCR beta sequencing. A later genetic analysis took genome-wide SNP genotypes for 398 of the 666 donors and used that subset as a discovery cohort. Typing coverage varied by locus: roughly 629-640 donors for A, B, C, DRB1 and DQB1; approximately 500 for DQA1; around 610 for DPA1; approximately 490 for DPB1. Alongside the repertoire data, information on donor age, sex, ethnicity and CMV serostatus was compiled. Here is what the overall study found, with its caveats: Some IMGT-functional V segments, including TRBV6-2 and TRBV6-3, could not be distinguished by the 87-base-pair reads and were therefore excluded. In a later analysis, HLA-associated TCR beta chains were found to be more clonally expanded and to have lower generation probabilities than equally common non-associated chains. A cluster of highly shared sequence variants was judged likely to represent a technical artifact of the sequencing pipeline. Strong co-occurrence of HLA alleles, especially DR and DQ, made assigning TCR associations to individual alleles difficult. The authors suggested that the approach could potentially be extended to other disease states and immunological phenotypes. According to a later genetic analysis, donors in an Asian-associated ancestry cluster had fewer N-insertions in productive TCRs than the roughly 700-donor mean. Most TCR sequences were observed very rarely across donors, whereas some public TCRs were present in many individuals. Approximately 16 rarely observed V segments, including chromosome 9 orphons, were excluded from the earlier analysis of about 600 of the donors because counts were too low. An association between a missense DCLRE1C variant and V-gene and J-gene trimming of TCR beta chains was found in a later genetic analysis and replicated in an independent cohort. In a later analysis, most CMV-associated TCR beta chains were found to appear HLA-restricted, with HLA associations seemingly driven largely by CMV exposure. A few of the identified cytomegalovirus-associated TCR beta chains were confirmed in vitro to be specific for cytomegalovirus antigens. For the cohort, immune exposure information was limited to CMV serostatus. Only TCR beta chains were sequenced in this cohort, and the absence of alpha or paired-chain data limited detectable features. In a later analysis, the rate of TCR association differed among HLA loci, with DRB1 alleles having the most associated TCRs and HLA-C alleles having the fewest. Sequencing depth was assumed to be roughly uniform across donors in the presence/absence analyses, though that assumption may not hold. Linkage disequilibrium might explain the correlated functional status among segregating V segments, but an unknown experimental factor could not be ruled out. According to a later analysis, parvovirus B19, influenza, CMV and Epstein-Barr virus appeared linked to several top co-occurrence clusters. A further reported finding was that TCR beta sequences accurately predicted the HLA-A and HLA-B alleles for most subjects in the first cohort. The study gave a list of 150 to 200 TCR beta chains associated with cytomegalovirus. In a later analysis, 15,000 to 20,000 TCR beta sequences were associated with specific HLA alleles at a false discovery rate of 0.05. The classifier was reported to diagnose cytomegalovirus status with high specificity and sensitivity in both the original and validation cohorts. Broadly in line with IMGT annotations, most TCR beta V segments showed up in productive rearrangements about 87% or about 30% of the time in an earlier analysis of 450 to 600 of the donors. Because HLA typing was unavailable for some donors at each locus, only the typed subset was used in association tests.

The CDR3 covers 18 residues, taking in both the cysteine and the phenylalanine. Here the CDR3 DNA is all that survives: 54 bases in frame from base 1. CDR1 and CDR2 are read off the germline V gene as MNHNS and SASEGT. Unmatched junction bases come to 12, with V trimmed by 2 bases and J by 3 bases. The method behind the library was the immunoSEQ multiplex PCR assay. The multiplex PCR relied on a mix of 60 forward primers for TCR Vbeta segments and 13 reverse primers for TCR Jbeta segments. A multiplex PCR assay on genomic DNA amplified the CDR3 region of rearranged TCR beta genes. The Illumina HiSeq System was used to sequence the amplified TCR beta libraries as 87-base-pair reads. The study's own analysis went as follows. Across the 666 repertoires, a later analysis counted some 81 million unique TCR beta chains, approximately 10 million of which were shared by at least two donors. Raw reads were error-corrected and collapsed into unique sequences with a nearest-neighbor algorithm that merged closely related sequences to remove PCR and sequencing errors. To assign V, D and J gene segments, CDR3 sequences were aligned to IMGT reference sequences. For a sequence to be retained, a match of at least six nucleotides was required to both a V gene segment and a J gene segment. A rearrangement was called productive if the CDR3 had no stop codons and remained in frame with V and J, and every other rearrangement was called non-productive. CDR3 was defined according to IMGT convention as the region running from the second conserved V-encoded cysteine to the conserved J-encoded phenylalanine. The earlier analysis of a few hundred of the donors excluded sequences that lacked an unambiguous match to a single V gene segment. In an earlier analysis of approximately 500 of the donors, a V segment was called functional when productive rearrangements were above 56.7%, and segregating when the standard deviation between donors exceeded 5%. A statistical classification framework was built to diagnose cytomegalovirus status from the catalog of TCR beta chain sequences. In a later analysis, V and J genes were assigned by comparing TCR nucleotide sequences against IMGT/GENE-DB human TR gene sequences. The TCRdist pipeline was used in a later analysis to assign CDR3 sequences and most-parsimonious VDJ recombination scenarios. A later analysis defined each TCR beta chain by its CDR3 amino acid sequence plus V-gene family, and excluded reads lacking a unique V-gene family. As a way to deal with suspected cross-contamination and a sequencing artifact, a later analysis dropped 450 to 700 nucleotide sequences that were highly shared and had low generation probability. A later analysis calculated a clonal expansion index for each public chain from normalized within-repertoire ranks of inferred template counts. In a later analysis, generation probabilities were computed using a VDJ recombination model fitted to out-of-frame rearrangements, and the results were checked against IGoR. In a later analysis, hypergeometric tests were used to score TCR-TCR, TCR-HLA and TCR-CMV co-occurrence, with a repertoire-size bias correction applied to TCR pairs. A later analysis estimated false discovery rates by permuting HLA or CMV assignments 20 times. In a later analysis, co-occurring TCRs were grouped using DBSCAN, with TCRdist sequence similarity added in when clustering inside HLA-allele-positive subsets. For co-occurrence clustering, repertoires with fewer than 30,000 or more than 120,000 public chains were excluded, along with roughly 5 repertoires with anomalous nucleotide sharing. TCRdb re-hosts the immuneACCESS table, in-frame sequences only. Its copies lack some clones; in the studies checked, an unresolved V gene accounts for under half of them, and the cause for the rest is not known. That table furnishes V, J and clone size, whereas the DNA furnished D and trimming. Within this sample are around 100,000 clones, with about 83% of them counted one time only. Over 4% of the sample lies in the top ten.

Comment on this clone: The clone's antigen remains unknown. No clone much larger than this one lies a single base away; base qualities are absent.

The cohort comprised approximately 700 healthy bone marrow donors. At the time of sampling, every cohort member was nominally healthy, though immune exposures that went unrecorded were likely present. The donor tested CMV seropositive and was one of the 289 seropositive cohort members. A peripheral blood sample was collected from each donor, and TCR beta sequencing was performed on peripheral blood mononuclear cells. Genomic DNA was extracted from the blood cell samples with the Qiagen DNeasy Blood Extraction Kit. Source material: PBMCs. Recombination joined TRBV6-1 with TRBJ1-3; the junction holds 8 bases that match TRBD1. This TCR came from a female donor in good health and CMV-seropositive. The bases read TGTGCCAGCAGTGAAATAGTATCGTGGACAGGGAGTGGAAACACCATATATTTT. Its translation is CASSEIVSWTGSGNTIYF.